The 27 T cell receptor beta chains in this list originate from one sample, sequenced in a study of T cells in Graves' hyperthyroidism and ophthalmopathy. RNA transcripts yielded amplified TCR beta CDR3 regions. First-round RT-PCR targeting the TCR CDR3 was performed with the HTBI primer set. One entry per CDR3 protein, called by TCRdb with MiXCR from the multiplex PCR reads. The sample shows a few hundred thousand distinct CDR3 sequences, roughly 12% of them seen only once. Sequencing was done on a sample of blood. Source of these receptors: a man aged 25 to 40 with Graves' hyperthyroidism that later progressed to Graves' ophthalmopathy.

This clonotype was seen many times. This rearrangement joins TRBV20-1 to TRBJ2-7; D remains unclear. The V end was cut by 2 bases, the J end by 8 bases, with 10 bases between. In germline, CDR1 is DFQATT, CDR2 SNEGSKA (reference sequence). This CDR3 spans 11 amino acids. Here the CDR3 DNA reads TGCAGTGCTAGAACCGGACCCCAGCAGTACTTC. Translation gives CSARTGPQQYF.

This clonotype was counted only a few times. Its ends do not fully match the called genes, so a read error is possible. The CDR3 DNA sequence: TGTACCAGCAGTTGGGACTCCCCTTCTTACAATGAGCAGTTCTTC. As protein: CTSSWDSPSYNEQFF. The rearrangement links TRBV6-5 to TRBJ2-1; tentative D call: TRBD2 (6 bases). This CDR3 spans 15 amino acids. CDR1 is MNHEY and CDR2 is SVGAGI in the germline V gene.

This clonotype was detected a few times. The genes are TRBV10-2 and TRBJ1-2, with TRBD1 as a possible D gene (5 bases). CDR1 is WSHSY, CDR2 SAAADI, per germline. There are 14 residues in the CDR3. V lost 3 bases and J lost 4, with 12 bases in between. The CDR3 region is CASSDWDLGYGYTF. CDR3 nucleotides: TGCGCCAGCAGTGACTGGGACTTGGGCTATGGCTACACCTTC.

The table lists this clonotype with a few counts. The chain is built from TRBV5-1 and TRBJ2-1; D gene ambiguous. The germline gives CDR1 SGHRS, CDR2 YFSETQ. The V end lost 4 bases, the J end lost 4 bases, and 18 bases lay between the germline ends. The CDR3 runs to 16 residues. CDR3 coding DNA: TGCGCCAGCAGCAAACACCCTACTGGTACTTACAATGAGCAGTTCTTC. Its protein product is CASSKHPTGTYNEQFF.

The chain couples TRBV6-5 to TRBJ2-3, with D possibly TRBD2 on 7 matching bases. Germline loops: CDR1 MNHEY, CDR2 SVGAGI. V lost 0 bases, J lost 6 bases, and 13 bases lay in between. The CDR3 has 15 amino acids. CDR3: CASSYSGGPIDTQYF. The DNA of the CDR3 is TGTGCCAGCAGTTACTCGGGGGGGCCTATTGATACGCAGTATTTT.

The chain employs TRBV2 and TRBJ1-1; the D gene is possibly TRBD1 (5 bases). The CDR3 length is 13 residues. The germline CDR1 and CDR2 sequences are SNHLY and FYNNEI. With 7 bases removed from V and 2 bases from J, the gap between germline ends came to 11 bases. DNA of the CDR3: TGTGCCAGCACCCGGGACGGCAACACTGAAGCTTTCTTT. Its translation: CASTRDGNTEAFF.

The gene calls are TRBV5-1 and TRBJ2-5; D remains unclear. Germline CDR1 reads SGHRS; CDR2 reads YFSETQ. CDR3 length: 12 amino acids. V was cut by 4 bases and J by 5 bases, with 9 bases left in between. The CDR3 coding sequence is TGCGCCAGCAGCCAGACCTGGGAGACCCAGTACTTC. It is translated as CASSQTWETQYF.

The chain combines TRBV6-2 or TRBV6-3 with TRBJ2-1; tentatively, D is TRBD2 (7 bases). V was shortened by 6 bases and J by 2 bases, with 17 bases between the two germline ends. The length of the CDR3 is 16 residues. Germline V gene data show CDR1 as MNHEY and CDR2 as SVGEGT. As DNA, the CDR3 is TGTGCCAGCAGGGGGAGGACGGGGGGCCCCTACAATGAGCAGTTCTTC. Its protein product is CASRGRTGGPYNEQFF.

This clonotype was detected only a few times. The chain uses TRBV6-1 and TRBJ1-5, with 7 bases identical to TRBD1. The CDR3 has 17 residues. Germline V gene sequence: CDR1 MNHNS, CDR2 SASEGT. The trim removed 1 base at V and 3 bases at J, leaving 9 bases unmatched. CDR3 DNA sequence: TGTGCCAGCAGTGAAGTTTTAGGGGACAGCGCCAATCAGCCCCAGCATTTT. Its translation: CASSEVLGDSANQPQHF.

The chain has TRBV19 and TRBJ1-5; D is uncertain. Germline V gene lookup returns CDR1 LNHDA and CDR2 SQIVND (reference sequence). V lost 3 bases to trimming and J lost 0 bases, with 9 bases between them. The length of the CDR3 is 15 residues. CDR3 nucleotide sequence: TGTGCCAGTAGTATGGGAATAAATAGCAATCAGCCCCAGCATTTT. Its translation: CASSMGINSNQPQHF.

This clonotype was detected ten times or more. Here the CDR3 DNA reads TGTGCCAGCTCAGACAGGGAGAACGCTTTCTTT. Its translation is CASSDRENAFF. The chain combines TRBV18 with TRBJ1-1; TRBD1 aligns across 7 bases. Looked up from germline, CDR1 is KGHSH and CDR2 is LQKENI. The CDR3 is 11 residues long. The junction had 5 bases not matched to a gene; V was cut back by 5 bases and J by 11 bases.

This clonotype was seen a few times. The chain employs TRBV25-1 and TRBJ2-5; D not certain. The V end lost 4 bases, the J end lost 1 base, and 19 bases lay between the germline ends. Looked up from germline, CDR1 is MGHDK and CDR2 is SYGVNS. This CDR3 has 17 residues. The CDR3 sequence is CASSVTEAPGGQETQYF. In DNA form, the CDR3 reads TGTGCCAGCAGTGTAACCGAGGCACCCGGTGGCCAAGAGACCCAGTACTTC.

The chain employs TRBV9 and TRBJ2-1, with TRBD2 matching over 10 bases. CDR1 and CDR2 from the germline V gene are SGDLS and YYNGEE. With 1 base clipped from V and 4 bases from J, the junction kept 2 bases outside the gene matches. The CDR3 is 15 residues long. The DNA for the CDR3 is TGTGCCAGCAGCGTAAGCGGGGGGGAGTACAATGAGCAGTTCTTC. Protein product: CASSVSGGEYNEQFF.

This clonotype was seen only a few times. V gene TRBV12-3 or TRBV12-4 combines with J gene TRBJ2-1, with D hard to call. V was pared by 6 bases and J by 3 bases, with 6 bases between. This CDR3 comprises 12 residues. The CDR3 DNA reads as TGTGCCAGCAGAAAAGACTACAATGAGCAGTTCTTC. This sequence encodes CASRKDYNEQFF.

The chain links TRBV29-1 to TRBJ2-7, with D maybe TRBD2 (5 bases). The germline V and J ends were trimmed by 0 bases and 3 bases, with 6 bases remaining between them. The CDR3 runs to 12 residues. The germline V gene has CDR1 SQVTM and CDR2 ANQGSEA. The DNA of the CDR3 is TGCAGCGTTGAAGATCGGGACTACGAGCAGTACTTC. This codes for CSVEDRDYEQYF.

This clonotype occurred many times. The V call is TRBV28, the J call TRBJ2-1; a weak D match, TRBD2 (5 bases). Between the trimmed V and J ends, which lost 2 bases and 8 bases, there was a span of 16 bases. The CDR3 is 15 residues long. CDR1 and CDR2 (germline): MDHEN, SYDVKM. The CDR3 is CASSLVGVGADEQFF. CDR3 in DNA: TGTGCCAGCAGTTTAGTGGGTGTGGGAGCGGATGAGCAGTTCTTC.

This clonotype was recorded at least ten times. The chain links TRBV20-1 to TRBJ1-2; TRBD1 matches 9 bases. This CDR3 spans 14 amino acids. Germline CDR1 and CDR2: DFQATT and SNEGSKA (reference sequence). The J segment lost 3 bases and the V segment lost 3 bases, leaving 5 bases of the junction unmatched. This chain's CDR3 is CSARGRDRDYGYTF. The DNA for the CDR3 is TGCAGTGCTAGGGGTCGGGACAGGGACTATGGCTACACCTTC.

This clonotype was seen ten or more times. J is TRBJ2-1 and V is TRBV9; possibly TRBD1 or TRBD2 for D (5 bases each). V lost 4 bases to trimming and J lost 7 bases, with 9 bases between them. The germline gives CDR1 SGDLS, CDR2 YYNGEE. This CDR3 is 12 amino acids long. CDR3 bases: TGTGCCAGCAGCCCGGGGCGGAATGAGCAGTTCTTC. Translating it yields CASSPGRNEQFF.

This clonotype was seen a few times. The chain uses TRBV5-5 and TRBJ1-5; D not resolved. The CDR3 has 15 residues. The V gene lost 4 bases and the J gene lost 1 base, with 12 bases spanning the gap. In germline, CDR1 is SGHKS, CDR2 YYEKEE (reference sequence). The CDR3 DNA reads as TGTGCCAGCAGCCCTGAGGATAGGAGCAATCAGCCCCAGCATTTT. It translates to CASSPEDRSNQPQHF.

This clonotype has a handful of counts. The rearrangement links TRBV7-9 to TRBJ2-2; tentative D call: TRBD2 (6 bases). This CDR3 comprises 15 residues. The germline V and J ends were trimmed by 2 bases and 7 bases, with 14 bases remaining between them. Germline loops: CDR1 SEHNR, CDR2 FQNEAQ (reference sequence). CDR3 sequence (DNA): TGTGCCAGCAGCTTAAACCCTTTGGGAGGCGGGGAGCTGTTTTTT. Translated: CASSLNPLGGGELFF.

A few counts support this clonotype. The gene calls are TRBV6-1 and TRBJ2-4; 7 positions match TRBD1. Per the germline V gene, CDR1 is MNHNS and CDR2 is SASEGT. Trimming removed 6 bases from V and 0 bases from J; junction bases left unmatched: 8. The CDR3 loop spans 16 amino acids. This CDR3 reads CASSMGQLIAKNIQYF. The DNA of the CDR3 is TGTGCCAGCAGCATGGGACAGTTAATAGCCAAAAACATTCAGTACTTC.

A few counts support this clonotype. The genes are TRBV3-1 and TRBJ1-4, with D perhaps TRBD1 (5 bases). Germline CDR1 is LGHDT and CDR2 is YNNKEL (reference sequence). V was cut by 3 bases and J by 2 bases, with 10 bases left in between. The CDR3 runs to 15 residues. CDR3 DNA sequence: TGTGCCAGCAGCCATAAATGGGACACTAATGAAAAACTGTTTTTT. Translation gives CASSHKWDTNEKLFF.

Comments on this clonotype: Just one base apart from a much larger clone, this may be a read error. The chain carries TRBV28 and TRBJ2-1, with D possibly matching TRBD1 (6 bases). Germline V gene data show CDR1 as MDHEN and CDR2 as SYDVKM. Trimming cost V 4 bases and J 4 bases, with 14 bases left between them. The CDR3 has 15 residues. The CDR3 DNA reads TGTGCCAGCAGTTCCCATACAGGGAAGTACAATGAGCAGTTCTTC. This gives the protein CASSSHTGKYNEQFF.

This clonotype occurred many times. The CDR3 protein is CASTTGTAYEQYF. In DNA, the CDR3 is TGTGCCAGCACCACCGGGACAGCCTACGAGCAGTACTTC. The J gene is TRBJ2-7, the V gene TRBV18, with TRBD1 identical over 7 bases. Germline lookup yields CDR1 KGHSH and CDR2 LQKENI. The CDR3 contains 13 residues. V lost 8 bases to trimming and J lost 2 bases; unmatched junction nucleotides: 6.

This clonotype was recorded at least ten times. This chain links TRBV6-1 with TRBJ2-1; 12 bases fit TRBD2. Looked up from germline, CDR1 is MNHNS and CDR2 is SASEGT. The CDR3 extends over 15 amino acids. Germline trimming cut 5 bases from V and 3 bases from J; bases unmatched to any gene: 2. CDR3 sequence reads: CASSRLAGVYNEQFF. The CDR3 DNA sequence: TGTGCCAGCAGTAGACTAGCGGGGGTCTACAATGAGCAGTTCTTC.

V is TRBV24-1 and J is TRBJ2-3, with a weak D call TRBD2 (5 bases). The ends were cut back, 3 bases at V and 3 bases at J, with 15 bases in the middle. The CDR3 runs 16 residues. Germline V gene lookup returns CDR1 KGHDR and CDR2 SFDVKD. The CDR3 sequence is CATSDSVGVWTDTQYF. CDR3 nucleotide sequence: TGTGCCACCAGTGATAGCGTCGGGGTTTGGACAGATACGCAGTATTTT.

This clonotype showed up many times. The CDR3 DNA reads as TGTGCCAGCAGCTTTTGGACAGCTCAAGAGACCCAGTACTTC. Protein sequence: CASSFWTAQETQYF. The chain couples TRBV5-5 to TRBJ2-5, with D perhaps matching TRBD1 (6 bases). The V end was cut by 2 bases, the J end by 2 bases, with 10 bases between. Germline values: CDR1 SGHKS, CDR2 YYEKEE (reference sequence). This CDR3 contains 14 residues.